The rows below give T cell receptor beta chains drawn from one sample of a study. TCRdb reprocessed the RT-PCR reads with MiXCR, giving one entry per CDR3 protein. The repertoire has hundreds of thousands of distinct CDR3 sequences, 11% to 15% of them found once; the top ten carry roughly 3.9%. Input material: memory CD4+ T cells from blood. Receptor source: a female donor in good health, serving as a healthy control. CDR3s include the opening cysteine and the closing phenylalanine or tryptophan. Each record gives: clone size, J gene, V gene, D gene, CDR3 protein, CDR3 DNA. D genes are given only for firm matches. Some rows have no size entry. The others give once, few or many, or a class for an expanded clone.

. TRBJ2-4 TRBV10-3 . CALRGAKNIQYF TGTGCCCTTCGAGGCGCCAAAAACATTCAGTACTTC
few TRBJ1-1 TRBV6-6 TRBD1 CASSYSVGQGRAEAFF TGTGCCAGCAGTTACTCAGTAGGACAGGGTAGGGCTGAAGCTTTCTTT
many TRBJ2-5 TRBV11-2 . CASSSQLQVETQYF TGTGCCAGCAGCTCCCAATTACAGGTAGAGACCCAGTACTTC
. TRBJ2-2 TRBV14 . CASSQTGTLNTGELFF TGTGCCAGCAGTCAAACCGGGACACTGAACACCGGGGAGCTGTTTTTT
many TRBJ2-4 TRBV18 TRBD2 CASSDGGIQYF TGTGCCAGCTCGGACGGGGGGATTCAGTACTTC
. TRBJ2-2 TRBV6-6 TRBD2 CASSYSDRLSGGAGGELFF TGTGCCAGCAGTTACTCAGACCGCTTGAGCGGGGGGGCCGGCGGGGAGCTGTTTTTT
. TRBJ2-3 TRBV7-2 TRBD2 CASSLGLAGALRDTQYF TGTGCCAGCAGCTTGGGACTAGCGGGAGCCTTGCGGGATACGCAGTATTTT
many TRBJ2-3 TRBV5-1 . CASSPPEGRTDTQYF TGCGCCAGCAGCCCCCCGGAGGGTAGGACAGATACGCAGTATTTT
. TRBJ1-2 TRBV5-1 . CASSSAWGTDYGYTF TGCGCCAGCAGCTCCGCATGGGGGACGGACTATGGCTACACCTTC
many TRBJ2-7 TRBV7-2 . CASSEGGTSAYEQYF TGTGCCAGCAGCGAAGGGGGGACGTCGGCCTACGAGCAGTACTTC
many TRBJ1-2 TRBV5-1 . CASSLEPTNYGYTF TGCGCCAGCAGCTTGGAACCCACGAACTATGGCTACACCTTC
. TRBJ1-5 TRBV7-3 . CASSLDQGPQGSQPQHF TGTGCCAGCAGCTTAGATCAGGGCCCACAAGGTAGTCAGCCCCAGCATTTT
few TRBJ2-1 TRBV28 TRBD2 CASSLLADTTARARFF TGTGCCAGCAGTTTACTAGCGGATACTACCGCCCGAGCGCGGTTCTTC
. TRBJ1-6 TRBV2 . CASNGETNSPLHF TGTGCCAGCAACGGGGAAACTAATTCACCCCTCCACTTT
. TRBJ2-3 TRBV7-2 . CASAGPLGDTQYF TGTGCCAGCGCCGGCCCCTTGGGAGATACGCAGTATTTT
. TRBJ2-1 TRBV5-4 TRBD2 CASSTSESYNEQFF TGTGCCAGCAGTACTAGCGAGTCCTACAATGAGCAGTTCTTC
many TRBJ2-7 TRBV20-1 TRBD1 CSAPSPGQGASEQYF TGCAGTGCCCCCTCTCCGGGACAGGGAGCGTCCGAGCAGTACTTC
many TRBJ2-1 TRBV12-3/TRBV12-4 . CASSFFANYNEQFF TGTGCCAGCAGTTTCTTCGCAAACTACAATGAGCAGTTCTTC
few TRBJ2-1 TRBV4-2 . CASSQHRDPMDGEQFF TGTGCCAGCAGCCAACACCGGGACCCCATGGACGGGGAGCAGTTCTTC
many TRBJ2-7 TRBV24-1 . CATSDARRELGEQYF TGTGCCACCAGTGACGCACGGCGTGAACTAGGCGAGCAGTACTTC
many TRBJ1-2 TRBV29-1 . CSAIRQVEHGYTF TGCAGCGCTATAAGACAGGTCGAGCATGGCTACACCTTC
few TRBJ1-2 TRBV11-2 . CASSLDRLYDGYTF TGTGCCAGCAGCTTAGACAGGCTGTATGACGGCTACACCTTC
few TRBJ2-1 TRBV18 TRBD2 CASSPPGTSVNEQFF TGTGCCAGCTCACCACCCGGGACTAGCGTCAATGAGCAGTTCTTC
. TRBJ1-4 TRBV20-1 . CSAPDPRALNEKLFF TGCAGTGCCCCAGATCCCAGGGCCCTTAATGAAAAACTGTTTTTT
few TRBJ2-3 TRBV28 TRBD1 CASSPPGQGADTQYF TGTGCCAGCAGTCCTCCGGGACAGGGCGCAGATACGCAGTATTTT
. TRBJ2-5 TRBV3-1 TRBD2 CASSQLAGWETQYF TGTGCCAGCAGTCAGCTAGCGGGATGGGAGACCCAGTACTTC
many TRBJ2-5 TRBV15 . CATSTPGTQSRETQYF TGTGCCACCAGCACTCCCGGGACGCAATCACGAGAGACCCAGTACTTC
many TRBJ2-7 TRBV7-8 . CASSLEAGPIHEQYF TGTGCCAGCAGCTTAGAGGCGGGTCCCATCCACGAGCAGTACTTC
few TRBJ1-1 TRBV20-1 . CSARLVGTEAFF TGCAGTGCTCGGCTAGTGGGCACTGAAGCTTTCTTT
few TRBJ2-5 TRBV3-1 . CASSQGNGETQYF TGTGCCAGCAGCCAAGGGAATGGGGAGACCCAGTACTTC
many TRBJ2-7 TRBV12-3/TRBV12-4 . CASSLTGLYEQYF TGTGCCAGCAGTTTAACCGGTTTGTACGAGCAGTACTTC
few TRBJ2-3 TRBV6-2/TRBV6-3 TRBD2 CASTPRTRLPTDTQYF TGTGCCAGCACCCCGAGGACTAGGTTGCCAACAGATACGCAGTATTTT
many TRBJ2-5 TRBV7-3 . CASSLLTGQGETQYF TGTGCCAGCAGCTTGCTTACAGGGCAAGGGGAGACCCAGTACTTC
. TRBJ1-2 TRBV4-2 TRBD1 CASSVRGQGARGCTF TGTGCCAGCAGCGTTCGGGGACAGGGGGCGCGCGGCTGCACCTTC
. TRBJ1-3 TRBV7-8 . CASSLEGMSSGNTIYF TGTGCCAGCAGCTTAGAGGGGATGAGCTCTGGAAACACCATATATTTT
. TRBJ2-3 TRBV11-3 TRBD2 CASSSGTSGRGADTQYF TGTGCCAGCAGCTCCGGGACTAGCGGGAGAGGCGCAGATACGCAGTATTTT
. TRBJ2-2 TRBV12-3/TRBV12-4 . CASRLFPTGELFF TGTGCCAGCAGACTGTTTCCGACCGGGGAGCTGTTTTTT
many TRBJ2-5 TRBV27 . CASSLKTQYF TGTGCCAGCAGTTTAAAGACCCAGTACTTC
. TRBJ2-1 TRBV7-3 TRBD1 CASSPSGTGAAAQFF TGTGCCAGCAGCCCAAGCGGGACAGGGGCCGCGGCTCAGTTCTTC
few TRBJ2-1 TRBV6-1 TRBD1 CASSEQLSGQGAGNEQFF TGTGCCAGCAGTGAACAGCTGTCCGGACAGGGTGCGGGGAATGAGCAGTTCTTC
many TRBJ2-3 TRBV5-1 . CASSLEGDTQYF TGTGCCAGCAGCTTAGAGGGAGATACGCAGTATTTT
. TRBJ2-1 TRBV20-1 TRBD2 CVGREGLYNEQFF TGCGTGGGGCGGGAGGGCCTTTACAATGAGCAGTTCTTC
. TRBJ2-7 TRBV5-6 . CASSFRDGAYEQYF TGTGCCAGCAGCTTCCGGGACGGAGCCTACGAGCAGTACTTC
. TRBJ2-5 TRBV7-2 . CASSLAFLGYQETQYF TGTGCCAGCAGCTTAGCCTTTTTGGGATACCAAGAGACCCAGTACTTC
few TRBJ2-5 TRBV9 TRBD2 CASSVGGGGAIQETQYF TGTGCCAGCAGCGTAGGAGGCGGGGGGGCCATCCAAGAGACCCAGTACTTC
. TRBJ2-3 TRBV6-1 . CAGSKELGMNTQYF TGTGCCGGGAGCAAGGAGTTAGGGATGAATACGCAGTATTTT
many TRBJ2-5 TRBV6-6 . CASSYSQGTQYF TGTGCCAGCAGTTACTCACAGGGGACCCAGTACTTC
. TRBJ2-3 TRBV25-1 . CASSDVSEWDGRQYF TGTGCCAGCAGTGATGTCAGTGAATGGGACGGACGGCAGTATTTT
many TRBJ2-5 TRBV25-1 TRBD1 CASSLGTGGSYETQYF TGTGCCAGCAGTTTGGGGACAGGGGGCAGCTATGAGACCCAGTACTTC
few TRBJ2-3 TRBV30 . CAWALLSGSWADTQYF TGTGCCTGGGCCCTTTTATCAGGGAGTTGGGCAGATACGCAGTATTTT
. TRBJ2-5 TRBV13 TRBD2 CASKASGSIETQYF TGTGCCAGCAAAGCTAGCGGGAGTATAGAGACCCAGTACTTC
few TRBJ1-6 TRBV10-2 TRBD1 CASRTGGRNSPLHF TGCGCCAGCAGGACAGGGGGCCGTAATTCACCCCTCCACTTT
. TRBJ2-7 TRBV6-1 TRBD1 CASSEQGQAAYEQYF TGTGCCAGCAGTGAACAGGGACAGGCGGCCTACGAGCAGTACTTC
. TRBJ1-5 TRBV20-1 . CSARGGQVSNQPQHF TGCAGTGCTAGAGGCGGACAAGTTAGCAATCAGCCCCAGCATTTT
. TRBJ2-7 TRBV27 . CASSFTRQRSYEQYF TGTGCCAGCAGTTTCACCAGACAGAGATCCTACGAGCAGTACTTC
. TRBJ2-1 TRBV28 . CASSLNPSAYNEQFF TGTGCCAGCAGTTTAAACCCTAGCGCCTACAATGAGCAGTTCTTC